This T cell receptor beta chain was obtained from a study of blood T cell repertoires in COVID-19. Study information: The United States, Italy and Spain supplied acute and convalescent COVID-19 samples. From T cells, B-cell-depleted T cells, or PBMCs came the material, which was cDNA or gDNA.

The germline V and J ends were trimmed by 3 bases and 3 bases, with 9 bases remaining between them. Per the germline V gene, CDR1 is SGHTS and CDR2 is YDEGEE. This CDR3 is built from 14 residues. In the original analysis: It was from reference gene primer amplification that nucleated cell counts were estimated. Sequenced by immunoSEQ multiplex PCR; TCRdb stores in-frame clones only, minus some. V and J calls and clone size follow that table, whereas D and trimming were derived from the DNA. The sample includes 100,000 to 150,000 clones, roughly 79% of them seen just once. In its sample, this clone was seen a few times.

The sample consisted of peripheral blood. This chain connects TRBV5-8 to TRBJ1-4; D gene uncertain. The TCR sequence derives from a human donor in a cohort sampled during active COVID-19. The CDR3 DNA sequence: TGTGCCAGCAGCTGGGTAGGAGCTAATGAAAAACTGTTTTTT. Protein: CASSWVGANEKLFF.